The 32 T cell receptor beta chains below were found in one sample sequenced in a study of cytomegalovirus exposure and HLA in healthy donors. PCR employed 60 Vbeta and 13 Jbeta primers. Sequencing was performed with immunoSEQ multiplex PCR; in TCRdb, only in-frame clones are kept and a portion is missing. The data show about 130,000 clones, roughly 74% seen once. Source material: PBMCs. These receptors all come from a male donor in good health and CMV-seronegative.

This sequence joins TRBV27 and TRBJ2-3; the match to TRBD2 covers 8 bases. CDR3 size: 17 residues. The V segment lost 0 bases and the J segment 3 bases; nucleotides outside the gene matches: 8. Germline V lookup: CDR1 MNHEY, CDR2 SMNVEV (reference sequence). The chain's CDR3 is CASSLSISGGPTDTQYF. CDR3 bases: TGTGCCAGCAGTTTATCGATATCGGGAGGGCCAACAGATACGCAGTATTTT.

The CDR3 sequence: CASSQDKSAPRGSYTF. The CDR3 coding sequence is TGCGCCAGCAGCCAAGATAAGTCGGCGCCTCGCGGCAGCTACACCTTC. The genes are TRBV4-3 and TRBJ1-2; D gene uncertain. Deletions cut 0 bases from V and 9 bases from J, with 20 bases between. Germline values: CDR1 LGHNA, CDR2 YSLEER. The length of the CDR3 is 16 residues.

The chain is built from TRBV18 and TRBJ2-6; TRBD1 matches 11 bases. Per germline, CDR1 KGHSH and CDR2 LQKENI. The CDR3 extends over 19 amino acids. V gave up 3 bases and J gave up 0 bases; unmatched junction bases: 7. This CDR3 is CASSPYSGTGGSGANVLTF. In DNA form, the CDR3 reads TGTGCCAGCTCACCCTACTCCGGGACAGGGGGCTCTGGGGCCAACGTCCTGACTTTC.

This clone was seen a handful of times. The V and J genes are TRBV20-1 and TRBJ2-3; no firm D call. Germline CDR1 reads DFQATT; CDR2 reads SNEGSKA (reference sequence). V was trimmed by 0 bases and J by 5 bases, leaving 3 bases between them. CDR3 length: 11 amino acids. The CDR3 DNA sequence: TGCAGTGCTAGAGAACAAGATACGCAGTATTTT. Translated, it gives CSAREQDTQYF.

This clone occurred a few times. The V and J genes are TRBV4-3 and TRBJ1-6, with D uncertain. This CDR3 region has 13 residues. Per germline, CDR1 LGHNA and CDR2 YSLEER. V was cut by 1 base and J by 6 bases, with 4 bases left in between. Here the CDR3 DNA reads TGCGCCAGCAGCCAAGTCTTTAATTCACCCCTCCACTTT. Translated: CASSQVFNSPLHF.

The chain couples TRBV6-1 to TRBJ2-3; D may be TRBD1 (6 bases). CDR3 size: 15 residues. The germline V and J ends were trimmed by 5 bases and 2 bases, with 14 bases remaining between them. CDR1 is MNHNS and CDR2 is SASEGT in the germline V gene. The CDR3: CASSSLRGHTDTQYF. In DNA, the CDR3 is TGTGCCAGCAGTTCCTTGAGGGGACACACAGATACGCAGTATTTT.

V is TRBV19 and J is TRBJ1-2; no reliable D call. V was clipped by 8 bases and J by 5 bases, with 21 bases between them. CDR3 size: 15 residues. Germline V gives CDR1 LNHDA, CDR2 SQIVND (reference sequence). CDR3 coding DNA: TGTGCCAGTCGTCCGGGAACGGTGACGGTGTATGGCTACACCTTC. Its translation: CASRPGTVTVYGYTF.

This chain uses TRBV7-3 with TRBJ2-5; 8 bases match TRBD2. The CDR3 runs 20 residues. V lost 3 bases and J lost 2; bases outside the gene matches: 20. CDR1 is SGHTA, CDR2 FQGTGA, per germline. The CDR3 DNA follows: TGTGCCAGCAGCTTTAAAGGGGGGCTAGCGGGTGGGGGAGGGCAAGAGACCCAGTACTTC. Protein product: CASSFKGGLAGGGGQETQYF.

The chain employs TRBV2 and TRBJ2-1; 8 bases match TRBD1. This CDR3 is 13 amino acids long. Germline values: CDR1 SNHLY, CDR2 FYNNEI. Trimming at V came to 4 bases and at J to 9 bases, leaving 5 bases not matched to a gene. CDR3 in DNA: TGTGCCAGCAGTGGTCAGGGGGCAGGTGAGCAGTTCTTC. Translated: CASSGQGAGEQFF.

This clone was seen a single time. This chain connects TRBV28 to TRBJ1-4; D is perhaps TRBD1 (5 bases). V was clipped by 6 bases and J by 8 bases, with 10 bases between them. CDR1 is MDHEN, CDR2 SYDVKM, per germline. The CDR3 is 12 residues long. The CDR3 loop is CASSPPGEKLFF. DNA of the CDR3: TGTGCCAGCAGCCCCCCAGGGGAAAAACTGTTTTTT.

The rearrangement links TRBV23-1 to TRBJ1-3; D uncertain. TRBV23-1 is annotated as an ORF whose role is uncertain. The CDR3 has 15 residues. V was cut by 7 bases and J by 0 bases, with 13 bases left in between. The CDR3 reads CASTRHTNSGNTIYF. CDR3 sequence (DNA): TGCGCCAGCACTCGCCACACCAACTCTGGAAACACCATATATTTT.

The V gene is TRBV6-5, the J gene TRBJ1-1, with D unresolved. There are 14 residues in the CDR3. Germline CDR1 is MNHEY and CDR2 is SVGAGI. Trimming removed 5 bases at V and 0 bases at J, with 10 bases between. Here the CDR3 reads CASSPQSMNTEAFF. For the CDR3, the DNA is TGTGCCAGCAGTCCGCAGTCGATGAACACTGAAGCTTTCTTT.

The gene calls are TRBV19 and TRBJ2-1; 8 bases agree with TRBD1. This CDR3 spans 13 amino acids. Per the germline V gene, CDR1 is LNHDA and CDR2 is SQIVND (reference sequence). The V segment lost 2 bases and the J segment 9 bases; nucleotides outside the gene matches: 3. The CDR3 DNA reads TGTGCCAGTAGTATATCGGACAGGGCTGAGCAGTTCTTC. This translates into CASSISDRAEQFF.

The V gene is TRBV28, the J gene TRBJ1-4; D unclear. This CDR3 has 15 residues. The germline CDR1 and CDR2 sequences are MDHEN and SYDVKM. V dropped 5 bases and J dropped 5 bases, with 15 bases sitting between them. In DNA form, the CDR3 reads TGTGCCAGCAGTACAGCTACCCAACAGAATGAAAAACTGTTTTTT. Translated: CASSTATQQNEKLFF. Full variable domain (outside the CDR3, taken from reference TRBV28 and TRBJ1-4): DVKVTQSSRYLVKRTGEKVFLECVQDMDHENMFWYRQDPGLGLRLIYFSYDVKMKEKGDIPEGYSVSREKKERFSLILESASTNQTSMYLCASSTATQQNEKLFFGSGTQLSVL.

The V and J genes are TRBV6-5 and TRBJ2-7, with TRBD1 matching 8 bases. CDR3 size: 15 residues. The V and J ends lost 5 bases and 0 bases, in that order; junction bases with no gene match: 6. Germline V gene lookup returns CDR1 MNHEY and CDR2 SVGAGI. CDR3 amino acids: CASSQQGGSSYEQYF. In DNA, the CDR3 is TGTGCCAGCAGTCAACAGGGGGGAAGCTCCTACGAGCAGTACTTC.

The chain employs TRBV28 and TRBJ2-2, with D uncertain. CDR1 MDHEN and CDR2 SYDVKM come from the germline V gene. Trimming pared 6 bases from V and 4 bases from J, leaving 6 bases between. The CDR3 contains 12 residues. The CDR3 loop reads CASSPFTGELFF. Here the CDR3 DNA reads TGTGCCAGCAGCCCTTTCACCGGGGAGCTGTTTTTT. Using reference TRBV28 and TRBJ2-2 for the parts outside the CDR3, the full variable domain is DVKVTQSSRYLVKRTGEKVFLECVQDMDHENMFWYRQDPGLGLRLIYFSYDVKMKEKGDIPEGYSVSREKKERFSLILESASTNQTSMYLCASSPFTGELFFGEGSRLTVL.

This clone appeared a few times. This rearrangement joins TRBV28 to TRBJ2-1, with 9 positions matching TRBD2. J lost 7 bases, V lost 11 bases, and 9 bases had no gene match. This CDR3 spans 13 amino acids. Germline V gives CDR1 MDHEN, CDR2 SYDVKM. The DNA of the CDR3 is TGTGCCGGACGGCCTAGCGGGATTAATGAGCAGTTCTTC. Amino acid sequence: CAGRPSGINEQFF.

This rearrangement joins TRBV7-9 to TRBJ2-5, with D possibly being TRBD2 (6 bases). Germline V lookup: CDR1 SEHNR, CDR2 FQNEAQ (reference sequence). V was trimmed by 1 base and J by 1 base, leaving 10 bases between them. The CDR3 length is 15 residues. CDR3 nucleotide sequence: TGTGCCAGCAGCTTAGGGGGGGTCGCCCAAGAGACCCAGTACTTC. Its protein product is CASSLGGVAQETQYF. Based on the CDR3 plus reference TRBV7-9 and TRBJ2-5, the full variable domain is DTGVSQNPRHKITKRGQNVTFRCDPISEHNRLYWYRQTLGQGPEFLTYFQNEAQLEKSRLLSDRFSAERPKGSFSTLEIQRTEQGDSAMYLCASSLGGVAQETQYFGPGTRLLVL.

Only a few counts were recorded for this clone. V usage is TRBV4-1 and J usage is TRBJ2-2; 8 nucleotides match TRBD1. This CDR3 spans 15 amino acids. CDR1 and CDR2 from the germline V gene are MGHRA and YSYEKL. With V trimmed by 1 base and J by 7 bases, 5 bases remained unmatched. The CDR3 DNA is TGCGCCAGCAGCCAAGGACAGGGGATGGGCGGGGAGCTGTTTTTT. This sequence encodes CASSQGQGMGGELFF.

V gene TRBV7-2 combines with J gene TRBJ2-3; 9 bases are shared with TRBD2. In germline, CDR1 is SGHTA, CDR2 FQGNSA. The trim removed 5 bases at V and 0 bases at J, leaving 9 bases unmatched. The CDR3 length is 17 residues. The DNA of the CDR3 is TGTGCCAGCAGCATTAGCGGGGGCATTCTAAGCACAGATACGCAGTATTTT. It specifies CASSISGGILSTDTQYF.

This chain uses TRBV4-2 with TRBJ2-1, with TRBD2 matching 9 bases. CDR3 size: 17 residues. Trimming at V came to 0 bases and at J to 7 bases, leaving 10 bases not matched to a gene. From germline, CDR1 is LGHNA and CDR2 YNFKEQ. As DNA, the CDR3 is TGTGCCAGCAGCCAAGATGTAGGCGGGGGGGCTGCGAATGAGCAGTTCTTC. Protein product: CASSQDVGGGAANEQFF.

J is TRBJ1-3 and V is TRBV5-1; tentative D call: TRBD1 (5 bases). Germline assignment: CDR1 SGHRS and CDR2 YFSETQ. V was cut by 4 bases and J by 0 bases, with 11 bases left in between. This CDR3 has 15 amino acids. The CDR3 here is CASSPGHTSGNTIYF. In nucleotides, the CDR3 is TGCGCCAGCAGCCCCGGACATACCTCTGGAAACACCATATATTTT.

The rearrangement uses TRBV7-2 and TRBJ2-2; TRBD1 agrees at 8 bases. Germline CDR1 SGHTA, CDR2 FQGNSA. The length of the CDR3 is 16 residues. The V segment lost 5 bases and the J segment 6 bases; nucleotides outside the gene matches: 11. CDR3 residues: CASSLRQGLSAGELFF. CDR3 DNA: TGTGCCAGCAGCCTTAGACAGGGGCTATCAGCCGGGGAGCTGTTTTTT.

The chain carries TRBV5-6 and TRBJ2-2, with D tentatively TRBD1 (6 bases). There are 17 residues in the CDR3. V lost 4 bases to trimming and J lost 0 bases, with 16 bases between them. CDR1 is SGHDT, CDR2 YYEEEE, per germline. CDR3: CASSILIGGTNTGELFF. The CDR3 DNA is TGTGCCAGCAGCATCCTAATAGGGGGTACGAACACCGGGGAGCTGTTTTTT.

This clone has just a few counts. This chain joins TRBV5-6 and TRBJ1-1, with D uncertain. The V gene's germline CDR1 is SGHDT and CDR2 YYEEEE. Trimming removed 4 bases from V and 5 bases from J, with 6 bases in between. This CDR3 has 11 amino acids. CDR3 protein: CASSRGTEAFF. The CDR3 nucleotides are TGTGCCAGCAGCCGGGGTACTGAAGCTTTCTTT. The full variable domain, rest sourced from reference TRBV5-6 and TRBJ1-1, is DAGVTQSPTHLIKTRGQQVTLRCSPKSGHDTVSWYQQALGQGPQFIFQYYEEEERQRGNFPDRFSGHQFPNYSSELNVNALLLGDSALYLCASSRGTEAFFGQGTRLTVV.

The rearrangement uses TRBV30 and TRBJ2-4, with 7 nucleotides matching TRBD2. The CDR3 has 13 amino acids. The ends lost 4 bases at V and 6 bases at J; junction bases unmatched: 6. The V gene's germline CDR1 is GTSNPN and CDR2 SVGIG (reference sequence). The CDR3 bases are TGTGCCTGGACCCCGGGCGGGGGAAACATTCAGTACTTC. It translates to CAWTPGGGNIQYF.

This clone occurred a few times. The chain has TRBV15 and TRBJ2-1; possible D gene TRBD2, 6 bases. Looked up from germline, CDR1 is LNHNV and CDR2 is YYDKDF (reference sequence). V was shortened by 0 bases and J by 8 bases, with 20 bases between the two germline ends. The CDR3 sequence is 17 residues long. In DNA form, the CDR3 reads TGTGCCACCAGCAGAGAATGGGGCGGGGTGGAATCCGATGAGCAGTTCTTC. Protein: CATSREWGGVESDEQFF.

The rearrangement links TRBV7-2 to TRBJ2-7; the D gene is possibly TRBD2 (5 bases). The CDR3 contains 12 residues. Trimming cost V 5 bases and J 2 bases, with 7 bases left between them. Germline V CDR1 and CDR2: SGHTA, FQGNSA. The CDR3 is CASSPGTYEQYF. Here the CDR3 DNA reads TGTGCCAGCAGCCCCGGGACCTACGAGCAGTACTTC.

The chain joins TRBV4-3 to TRBJ1-1; TRBD1 agrees at 10 bases. This CDR3 comprises 15 residues. Germline CDR1 is LGHNA and CDR2 is YSLEER. V was pared by 1 base and J by 10 bases, with 9 bases of the junction left unmatched. CDR3 residues: CASSQALDRGLVAFF. CDR3 nucleotides: TGCGCCAGCAGCCAAGCTCTAGACAGGGGGCTAGTAGCTTTCTTT.

The chain joins TRBV5-1 to TRBJ1-2; TRBD1 might be the D (6 bases). With 2 bases removed from V and 1 base from J, the gap between germline ends came to 15 bases. The CDR3 sequence is 16 residues long. Germline V lookup: CDR1 SGHRS, CDR2 YFSETQ. CDR3 amino acids: CASSFPGAVGNYGYTF. In DNA, the CDR3 is TGCGCCAGCAGCTTCCCAGGGGCAGTGGGTAACTATGGCTACACCTTC.

The J gene is TRBJ2-1, the V gene TRBV29-1; D might be TRBD1 (5 bases). Germline CDR1 is SQVTM and CDR2 is ANQGSEA. V lost 0 bases and J lost 8, with 14 bases in between. The CDR3 runs to 14 residues. CDR3: CSVEDTGQGDEQFF. CDR3 coding DNA: TGCAGCGTTGAAGATACCGGCCAGGGCGATGAGCAGTTCTTC.

The chain has TRBV27 and TRBJ2-7; TRBD1 agrees at 9 bases. The V and J ends lost 4 bases and 1 base, in that order; junction bases with no gene match: 5. The CDR3 sequence is 15 residues long. Germline lookup yields CDR1 MNHEY and CDR2 SMNVEV (reference sequence). CDR3 loop: CASSSKDRGSYEQYF. CDR3 in DNA: TGTGCCAGCAGTTCCAAGGACAGGGGATCCTACGAGCAGTACTTC.